This is a list of T cell receptor beta chains from one sample in a study of CD8 T cells in ankylosing spondylitis. TCRdb ran MiXCR on the 5' RACE reads and lists one entry per CDR3 protein. The sample lists some 250,000 distinct CDR3 sequences; more than 20% were seen once. The specimen sequenced was blood, either unsorted or a sorted T cell fraction (not recorded which). These receptors came from a male donor with ankylosing spondylitis or in good health (not recorded which). Both conserved end residues are part of each CDR3. The order of the fields is J gene, D gene, V gene, clone size, CDR3 DNA, CDR3 protein. A D gene is named only where the DNA matches it firmly. Clone size appears in some rows only: once, few, many, or a class for an expanded clone.

j_gene: TRBJ2-3; d_gene: -; v_gene: TRBV25-1; abundance: -; CDR3nt: TGTGCCAGCGGCCGCGAAGAAGGTATGCAGTATTTT; CDR3aa: CASGREEGMQYF
j_gene: TRBJ2-7; d_gene: TRBD1; v_gene: TRBV29-1; abundance: -; CDR3nt: TGCAGCGAAGGACAGGGAAAGGCCGAGCAGTACTTC; CDR3aa: CSEGQGKAEQYF
j_gene: TRBJ1-1; d_gene: TRBD1; v_gene: TRBV20-1; abundance: few; CDR3nt: TGCAGTGCCACCTCCGGGACAGGGAACACTGAAGCTTTCTTT; CDR3aa: CSATSGTGNTEAFF
j_gene: TRBJ2-6; d_gene: -; v_gene: TRBV6-5; abundance: few; CDR3nt: TGTGCCAGCAGTTACTCCCCCAGGGGGGCTGGGGCCAACGTCCTGACTTTC; CDR3aa: CASSYSPRGAGANVLTF
j_gene: TRBJ2-7; d_gene: -; v_gene: TRBV29-1; abundance: few; CDR3nt: TGCAGCGTTGAACTCTCCTACGAGCAGTACTTC; CDR3aa: CSVELSYEQYF
j_gene: TRBJ1-1; d_gene: -; v_gene: TRBV12-3/TRBV12-4; abundance: many; CDR3nt: TGTGCCAGCAGCCGAGGTCCTGTGGCTTTCTTT; CDR3aa: CASSRGPVAFF
j_gene: TRBJ2-7; d_gene: TRBD1; v_gene: TRBV6-5; abundance: few; CDR3nt: TGTGCCAGCAGTCACCGGGACAGGGGTTACGAGCAGTACTTC; CDR3aa: CASSHRDRGYEQYF
j_gene: TRBJ1-2; d_gene: -; v_gene: TRBV24-1; abundance: few; CDR3nt: TGTGCCACCAGTGATTTTACAGATGGTGGCTACACCTTC; CDR3aa: CATSDFTDGGYTF
j_gene: TRBJ2-2; d_gene: TRBD1; v_gene: TRBV20-1; abundance: -; CDR3nt: TGCAGTGCTCTTAGACAGGGGACCGGGGAGCTGTTTTTT; CDR3aa: CSALRQGTGELFF
j_gene: TRBJ2-5; d_gene: -; v_gene: TRBV7-8; abundance: many; CDR3nt: TGTGCCAGCAGCTACGTGCCGCTTGGGACCCAGTACTTC; CDR3aa: CASSYVPLGTQYF
j_gene: TRBJ2-7; d_gene: -; v_gene: TRBV10-1; abundance: -; CDR3nt: TGCGCCAGCAGAAGGACGAGAACCTACGAGCAGTACTTC; CDR3aa: CASRRTRTYEQYF
j_gene: TRBJ1-5; d_gene: -; v_gene: TRBV12-3/TRBV12-4; abundance: few; CDR3nt: TGTGCCAGCAGTTCGGATCTAAATCAGCCCCAGCATTTT; CDR3aa: CASSSDLNQPQHF
j_gene: TRBJ1-1; d_gene: -; v_gene: TRBV29-1; abundance: many; CDR3nt: TGCAGCGTTGAAGATCGCAGGGGCGAAACAAAAAACACTGAAGCTTTCTTT; CDR3aa: CSVEDRRGETKNTEAFF
j_gene: TRBJ2-3; d_gene: -; v_gene: TRBV4-1; abundance: -; CDR3nt: TGCGCCAGCAGCCAAGATGGGTGGGCAGATACGCAGTATTTT; CDR3aa: CASSQDGWADTQYF
j_gene: TRBJ1-1; d_gene: -; v_gene: TRBV4-1; abundance: many; CDR3nt: TGCGCCAGCAGAGGCCCCCTTGTGAACACTGAAGCTTTCTTT; CDR3aa: CASRGPLVNTEAFF
j_gene: TRBJ2-1; d_gene: TRBD2; v_gene: TRBV20-1; abundance: many; CDR3nt: TGCAGTGCGGGTAGCGGGGGGGCGGATGAGCAGTTCTTC; CDR3aa: CSAGSGGADEQFF
j_gene: TRBJ2-2; d_gene: -; v_gene: TRBV20-1; abundance: -; CDR3nt: TGCAGTGCTAGAGGACCGGAAGGGGAGCTGTTTTTT; CDR3aa: CSARGPEGELFF
j_gene: TRBJ2-5; d_gene: -; v_gene: TRBV2; abundance: few; CDR3nt: TGTGCCAGCAGACCTACCCCAGAGACCCAGTACTTC; CDR3aa: CASRPTPETQYF
j_gene: TRBJ2-7; d_gene: -; v_gene: TRBV6-2/TRBV6-3; abundance: -; CDR3nt: TGTGCCAGCAGTTACTCACCGAGCTCCTACGAGCAGTACTTC; CDR3aa: CASSYSPSSYEQYF
j_gene: TRBJ2-6; d_gene: -; v_gene: TRBV6-5; abundance: -; CDR3nt: TGTGCCAGCAGGTATACTGGGGCCAACGTCCTGACTTTC; CDR3aa: CASRYTGANVLTF
j_gene: TRBJ1-5; d_gene: TRBD1; v_gene: TRBV12-3/TRBV12-4; abundance: -; CDR3nt: TGTGCCAGCAGTTTAGAGGACAGGGGGCTCCATCAGCCCCAGCATTTT; CDR3aa: CASSLEDRGLHQPQHF
j_gene: TRBJ1-4; d_gene: -; v_gene: TRBV5-1; abundance: many; CDR3nt: TGCGCCAGCAGCCCGACAGTCACTAATGAAAAACTGTTTTTT; CDR3aa: CASSPTVTNEKLFF
j_gene: TRBJ2-6; d_gene: -; v_gene: TRBV4-1; abundance: few; CDR3nt: TGCGCCAGCAGCCATCCCATTCGGGGGGCGTTATCTGGGGCCAACGTCCTGACTTTC; CDR3aa: CASSHPIRGALSGANVLTF